These T cell receptor beta chains were read from a single sample in a study of T cells expressing NK-cell markers. TCRdb re-called the 5' RACE reads and catalogs CDR3 proteins one per entry, DNA excluded. The sample holds 200,000 to 300,000 distinct CDR3 sequences. Sequencing was done on a sample of blood T cells: a sorted CD56 or NKG2C T cell subset, CD4+ or CD8+ T cells, or bulk PBMC T cells (not recorded which). The receptor source for this set is a woman aged 18-70 years in good health. Both conserved end residues are part of each CDR3.

TRBV29-1	TRBJ1-1	CSVAQGTEAFF
TRBV20-1	TRBJ1-2	CSASTGFSGYTF
TRBV7-3	TRBJ2-2	CASSFRLAANTGELFF
TRBV12-3/TRBV12-4	TRBJ1-1	CASTPNQGIITEAFF
TRBV20-1	TRBJ1-2	CSARAGEVGYGYTF
TRBV25-1	TRBJ2-7	CASSPSQTGYEQYF
TRBV5-1	TRBJ1-3	CASSPNRQGSTGNTIYF
TRBV18	TRBJ2-1	CASSRQGGSSYNEQFF
TRBV7-2	TRBJ2-5	CASSLAGGLAVSGYF
TRBV6-5	TRBJ2-3	CASSYSIPNTQYF
TRBV20-1	TRBJ2-1	CSAWASGRYNEQFF
TRBV10-2	TRBJ1-2	CASSGTGPYGYTF
TRBV27	TRBJ2-5	CASSPQYRVSVETQYF
TRBV6-2/TRBV6-3	TRBJ2-7	CASSKPSYEQYF
TRBV5-5	TRBJ1-3	CASRPRDRAGNTIYF
TRBV20-1	TRBJ2-5	CSARIPGGEETQYF
TRBV11-3	TRBJ2-1	CASSLRGTSGYNEQFF
TRBV12-3/TRBV12-4	TRBJ2-5	CASSRDSQETQYF
TRBV15	TRBJ2-1	CATSESWGSYNEQFF
TRBV12-3/TRBV12-4	TRBJ2-2	CASSGQENTGELFF
TRBV12-3/TRBV12-4	TRBJ2-1	CASSLSAYNAEQFF
TRBV15	TRBJ1-1	CATSRGGNTEAFF
TRBV7-2	TRBJ2-1	CASSLEALHEQFF
TRBV20-1	TRBJ2-5	CSAARGETQYF
TRBV5-1	TRBJ1-1	CASRNSGEAFF
TRBV7-9	TRBJ2-7	CASSPSGSAEQYF
TRBV6-2/TRBV6-3	TRBJ2-6	CASSTGGSGANVLTF
TRBV6-2/TRBV6-3	TRBJ2-2	CASTTALGIDTGELFF
TRBV6-1	TRBJ2-3	CASSTPGLAGPDTQYF
TRBV12-3/TRBV12-4	TRBJ2-6	CASSLAGTGANVLTF
TRBV19	TRBJ2-3	CASRPRAGSTDTQYF
TRBV20-1	TRBJ1-5	CSANRDTNQPQHF
TRBV5-5	TRBJ2-3	CASSSGLASGVSTDTQYF
TRBV7-8	TRBJ1-5	CASSTYSNQPQHF
TRBV6-5	TRBJ2-3	CASSYDRAGDTQYF
TRBV29-1	TRBJ1-1	CSVWQDIPTEAFF
TRBV20-1	TRBJ1-1	CSASPRTGGPEAFF
TRBV12-3/TRBV12-4	TRBJ2-5	CASSAIAALGETQYF
TRBV24-1	TRBJ2-6	CATSDYLGGQGTSGANVLTF
TRBV10-3	TRBJ1-1	CAISSLELNTEAFF
TRBV7-9	TRBJ2-7	CASSLADGGTYEQYF
TRBV29-1	TRBJ2-3	CSVERGQGKDTQYF
TRBV20-1	TRBJ2-2	CSTFRSYTGELFF
TRBV12-3/TRBV12-4	TRBJ1-2	CASSLGGTGYGYTF
TRBV6-5	TRBJ1-6	CASSYHRDRGRSPLHF
TRBV19	TRBJ2-5	CASHDPGETQYF
TRBV5-6	TRBJ1-3	CASSLAGLPGNTIYF
TRBV12-3/TRBV12-4	TRBJ2-1	CASSRPMTREKQFF
TRBV5-5	TRBJ2-3	CASLRSSGEPSLQYF
TRBV6-5	TRBJ2-7	CASSYSPGAYEQYF
TRBV7-7	TRBJ2-1	CASSPQPGHEQFF
TRBV28	TRBJ2-3	CASSLNKITDTQYF
TRBV21-1	TRBJ1-5	CASSKDTVRNQPQHF